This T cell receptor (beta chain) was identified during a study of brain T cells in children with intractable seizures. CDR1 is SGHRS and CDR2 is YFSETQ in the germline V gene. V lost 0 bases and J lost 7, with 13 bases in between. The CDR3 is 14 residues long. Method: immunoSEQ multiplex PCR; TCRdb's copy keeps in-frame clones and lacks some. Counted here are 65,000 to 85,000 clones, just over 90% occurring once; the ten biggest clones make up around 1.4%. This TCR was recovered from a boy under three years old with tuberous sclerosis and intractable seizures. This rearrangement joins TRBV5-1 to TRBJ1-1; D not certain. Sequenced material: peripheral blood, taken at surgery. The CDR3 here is CASSLGSGMGEAFF. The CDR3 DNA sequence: TGCGCCAGCAGCTTGGGGTCGGGGATGGGTGAAGCTTTCTTT.